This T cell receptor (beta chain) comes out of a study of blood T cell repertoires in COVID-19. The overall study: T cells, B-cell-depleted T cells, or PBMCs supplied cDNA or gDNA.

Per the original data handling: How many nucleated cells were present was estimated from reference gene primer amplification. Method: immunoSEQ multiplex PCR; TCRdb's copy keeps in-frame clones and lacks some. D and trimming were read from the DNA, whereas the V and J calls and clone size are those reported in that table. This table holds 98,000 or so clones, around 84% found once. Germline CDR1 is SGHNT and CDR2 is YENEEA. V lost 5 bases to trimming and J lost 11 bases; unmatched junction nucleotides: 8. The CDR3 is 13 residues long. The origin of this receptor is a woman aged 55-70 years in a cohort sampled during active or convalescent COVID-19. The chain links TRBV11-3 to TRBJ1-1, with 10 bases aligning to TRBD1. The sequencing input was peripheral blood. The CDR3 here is CASSPGQGMEAFF. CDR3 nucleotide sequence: TGTGCCAGCAGCCCGGGACAGGGGATGGAGGCTTTCTTT.